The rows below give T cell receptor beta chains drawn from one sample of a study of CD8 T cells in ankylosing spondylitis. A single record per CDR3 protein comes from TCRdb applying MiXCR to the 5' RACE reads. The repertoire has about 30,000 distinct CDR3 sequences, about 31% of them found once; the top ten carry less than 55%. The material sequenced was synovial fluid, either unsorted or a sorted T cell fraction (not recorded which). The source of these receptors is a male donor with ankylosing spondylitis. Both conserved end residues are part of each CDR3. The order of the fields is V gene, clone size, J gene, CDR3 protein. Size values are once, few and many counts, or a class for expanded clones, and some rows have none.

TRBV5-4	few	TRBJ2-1	CASSFPQVSSGTSDEQFF
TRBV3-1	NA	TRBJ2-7	CATSPAVGGVYEQYF
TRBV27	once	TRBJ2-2	CASIPSSGNTGELFF
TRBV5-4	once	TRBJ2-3	CASSLRAGDTDTQYF
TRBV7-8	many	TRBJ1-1	CASIDGLPGAEAFF
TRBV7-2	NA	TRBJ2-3	CASSLAGGRSTDTQYF
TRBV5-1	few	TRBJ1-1	CASSWDSIAEAFF
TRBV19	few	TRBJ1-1	CASSIDLERRNTEAFF
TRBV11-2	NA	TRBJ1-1	CASSLAQGRYTEAFF
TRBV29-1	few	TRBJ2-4	CSVEEAHTAKNIQYF
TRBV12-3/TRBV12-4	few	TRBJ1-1	CASSFKSTEAFF
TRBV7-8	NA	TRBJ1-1	CASSLARVTGTNTEAFF
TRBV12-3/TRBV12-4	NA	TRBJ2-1	CASSLHEQFF
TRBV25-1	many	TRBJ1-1	CASSATGNGAEAFF
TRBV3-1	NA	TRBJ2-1	CASSAKRGAYNEQFF
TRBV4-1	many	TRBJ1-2	CASSQALGQERGGYTF
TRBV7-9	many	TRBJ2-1	CASSPTTSGYNEQFF
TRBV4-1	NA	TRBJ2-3	CASSQDRGPGDTDTQYF
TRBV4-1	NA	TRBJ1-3	CASSQEAWAGGNTIYF
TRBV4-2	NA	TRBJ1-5	CASSQDRYSNQPQHF
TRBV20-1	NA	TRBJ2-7	CSARMRDMPYEQYF
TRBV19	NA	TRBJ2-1	CASTHRGAYNEQFF
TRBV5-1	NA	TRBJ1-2	CASSLDGTGGGYGYTF
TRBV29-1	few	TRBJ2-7	CSVESDYLSYEQYF
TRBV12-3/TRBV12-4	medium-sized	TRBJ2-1	CASGVLSYNEQFF
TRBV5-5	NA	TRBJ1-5	CASSFGQGLNQPQHF
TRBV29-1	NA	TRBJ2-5	CSVEDETQYF
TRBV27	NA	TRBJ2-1	CASSLPGVGHCEQFF
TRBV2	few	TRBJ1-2	CASTWTEIYTF
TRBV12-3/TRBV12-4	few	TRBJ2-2	CASLGGAGELFF
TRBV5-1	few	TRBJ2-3	CASSLVAGSGTDTQYF
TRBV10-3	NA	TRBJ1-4	CAISEGDSDEKLFF
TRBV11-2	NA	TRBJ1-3	CASSLSPRTSGNTIYF
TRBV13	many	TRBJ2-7	CASSLGAGDPEQYF
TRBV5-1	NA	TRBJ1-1	CASSLSGLWAFF
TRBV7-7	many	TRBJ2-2	CASSLVSAGAWTGELFF
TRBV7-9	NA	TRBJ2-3	CASTPGEGDTQYF
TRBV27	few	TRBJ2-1	CASSLASYNEQFF
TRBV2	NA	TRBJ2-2	CASSERMYSGELFF
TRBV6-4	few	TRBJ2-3	CASSAGSTDTQYF
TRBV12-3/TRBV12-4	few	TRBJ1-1	CASSPVGGGDAFF
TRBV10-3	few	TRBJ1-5	CAIRGPGQFIFNQPQHF
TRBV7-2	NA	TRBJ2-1	CASSPQGSSYNEQFF
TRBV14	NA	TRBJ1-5	CASSQVEGRPQHF
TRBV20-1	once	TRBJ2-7	CSAREGGRAYEQYF
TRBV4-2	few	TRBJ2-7	CASSQSGFQYF
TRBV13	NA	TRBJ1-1	CASSLEGETTEAFF
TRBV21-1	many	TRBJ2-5	CASSKAGLGDQETQYF
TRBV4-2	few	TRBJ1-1	CASSQDTPINTEAFF